These 15 T cell receptor beta chains came from one sample sequenced in a study of vaccination effects on CD4 cells after COVID-19. These receptors lack a known antigen. Libraries were prepared by immunoSEQ multiplex PCR; TCRdb keeps only in-frame clonotypes and omits some of them. Among approximately 47,000 clones, around 76% were seen once, and the ten largest hold 12%. The culture ran for 10 days before CD4+ T cells were isolated. The material sequenced was CD4+ T cells from PBMCs cultured without peptide, taken before COVID-19 vaccination. These receptors all come from a human donor who had a prior SARS-CoV-2 infection.

The chain combines TRBV14 with TRBJ2-1; either TRBD1 or TRBD2 may supply D (6 bases each). Trimming cost V 4 bases and J 7 bases, with 44 bases left between them. There are 24 residues in the CDR3. CDR1 and CDR2 (germline): SGHDN, FVKESK. CDR3 sequence reads: CASSPALKDRLRGPGHHRRNEQFF. The DNA of the CDR3 is TGTGCCAGCAGCCCGGCACTCAAAGATAGGCTGCGGGGACCGGGACACCACCGGCGGAATGAGCAGTTCTTC.

This clone has more than one count but fewer than ten. This rearrangement joins TRBV27 to TRBJ1-4, with no clear D. The V end was cut by 4 bases, the J end by 5 bases, with 11 bases between. This CDR3 has 14 residues. Looked up from germline, CDR1 is MNHEY and CDR2 is SMNVEV (reference sequence). The CDR3 sequence: CASSSHSTNEKLFF. CDR3 nucleotides: TGTGCCAGCAGTTCACACAGCACCAATGAAAAACTGTTTTTT.

This clone was observed a single time. This chain joins TRBV24-1 and TRBJ2-3; 7 bases line up with TRBD1. With V trimmed by 4 bases and J by 4 bases, 4 bases remained unmatched. The CDR3 covers 14 residues. CDR1 is KGHDR and CDR2 is SFDVKD in the germline V gene. CDR3: CATSDSTGPDTQYF. DNA for the CDR3: TGTGCCACCAGTGACTCGACAGGGCCAGATACGCAGTATTTT.

The rearrangement links TRBV9 to TRBJ2-1, with TRBD1 identical over 11 bases. V shed 7 bases and J 7 bases; nucleotides not matched to a gene: 10. Per the germline V gene, CDR1 is SGDLS and CDR2 is YYNGEE. The CDR3 spans 15 residues. CDR3 nucleotides: TGTGCCAGCGCCTATGGGGGGACAGGGGGGAATGAGCAGTTCTTC. Translating it yields CASAYGGTGGNEQFF.

The sample holds a few counts of this clone. The CDR3 sequence is CASSQTGSSGNTIYF. As DNA, the CDR3 is TGTGCCAGCAGCCAGACAGGGTCCTCTGGAAACACCATATATTTT. The chain employs TRBV7-2 and TRBJ1-3; 7 bases align to TRBD1. Germline trimming cut 5 bases from V and 0 bases from J; bases unmatched to any gene: 4. The CDR3 has 15 amino acids. CDR1 is SGHTA, CDR2 FQGNSA, per germline.

The chain joins TRBV5-1 to TRBJ1-2; D is unresolved. CDR1 and CDR2 (germline): SGHRS, YFSETQ. Trimming removed 0 bases from V and 8 bases from J, with 17 bases in between. The CDR3 is made up of 15 amino acids. CDR3 DNA: TGCGCCAGCAGCTTGGGGGTCCAGCCTCCGTTGGGCTACACCTTC. Its protein product is CASSLGVQPPLGYTF.

This clone has a single count. The genes are TRBV20-1 and TRBJ2-7; maybe TRBD1 (5 bases). V was clipped by 3 bases and J by 5 bases, with 20 bases between them. Looked up from germline, CDR1 is DFQATT and CDR2 is SNEGSKA (reference sequence). The CDR3 totals 15 residues. The CDR3 DNA follows: TGCAGTGCTAGTCATTCGGCAGGGATAATGAACGAGCAGTACTTC. It encodes CSASHSAGIMNEQYF.

The chain uses TRBV2 and TRBJ2-7; 10 nucleotides align to TRBD2. The CDR3 consists of 14 residues. Trimming took 6 bases from V and 3 from J; bases not matched to a gene: 5. Germline V gene sequence: CDR1 SNHLY, CDR2 FYNNEI. The CDR3 DNA reads TGTGCCAGCAGGAGCACTAGCGGGATCTACGAGCAGTACTTC. It yields the protein CASRSTSGIYEQYF.

This rearrangement joins TRBV5-1 to TRBJ1-2, with D hard to call. Germline-derived CDR1 and CDR2 are SGHRS and YFSETQ. This CDR3 contains 14 residues. V lost 0 bases to trimming and J lost 1 base, with 7 bases between them. The CDR3 protein is CASSLDVNNYGYTF. The CDR3 nucleotides read TGCGCCAGCAGCTTGGACGTAAATAACTATGGCTACACCTTC.

The V and J genes are TRBV5-4 and TRBJ2-3; the match to TRBD2 covers 13 bases. There are 15 residues in the CDR3. Germline CDR1 reads SGHNT; CDR2 reads YYREEE (reference sequence). The junction had 2 bases not matched to a gene; V was cut back by 4 bases and J by 3 bases. In DNA, the CDR3 is TGTGCCAGCAGCCTGGGACTAGCGGGAACAGATACGCAGTATTTT. It codes for CASSLGLAGTDTQYF.

The V call is TRBV4-3, the J call TRBJ1-1, with a possible D match to TRBD1 (6 bases). Between the trimmed V and J ends, which lost 2 bases and 0 bases, there was a span of 19 bases. The germline V gene has CDR1 LGHNA and CDR2 YSLEER. This CDR3 is built from 18 residues. CDR3 sequence reads: CASSQSLADSLMNTEAFF. The CDR3 DNA reads as TGCGCCAGCAGCCAATCGTTGGCGGACAGCCTTATGAACACTGAAGCTTTCTTT.

The rearrangement links TRBV4-2 to TRBJ2-3; maybe TRBD2 (6 bases). The V end was cut by 3 bases, the J end by 3 bases, with 10 bases between. The CDR3 consists of 14 residues. CDR1 is LGHNA, CDR2 YNFKEQ, per germline. For the CDR3, the DNA is TGTGCCAGCAGCCAGGAGGGCCGTACAGATACGCAGTATTTT. The encoded protein is CASSQEGRTDTQYF.

The chain carries TRBV5-1 and TRBJ2-5; D unclear. Deletions cut 0 bases from V and 2 bases from J, with 5 bases between. CDR1 is SGHRS, CDR2 YFSETQ, per germline. The CDR3 extends over 13 amino acids. The CDR3 sequence: CASSLVGQETQYF. As DNA, the CDR3 is TGCGCCAGCAGCTTGGTTGGGCAAGAGACCCAGTACTTC.

This rearrangement joins TRBV20-1 to TRBJ2-7, with D unclear. CDR1 and CDR2 from the germline V gene are DFQATT and SNEGSKA (reference sequence). This CDR3 contains 13 residues. The V and J ends lost 3 bases and 0 bases respectively, with 9 bases between them. CDR3 region: CSASLGSSYEQYF. The CDR3, as DNA: TGCAGTGCTAGTCTGGGTTCCTCCTACGAGCAGTACTTC.

This chain joins TRBV18 and TRBJ2-1, with TRBD1 matching 10 bases. Germline V CDR1 and CDR2: KGHSH, LQKENI. V lost 4 bases to trimming and J lost 5 bases; unmatched junction nucleotides: 5. The CDR3 totals 15 residues. The CDR3 is CASSRPGTGDNEQFF. CDR3 nucleotides: TGTGCCAGCTCACGTCCCGGGACAGGGGACAATGAGCAGTTCTTC. The variable domain in full, with the rest retrieved from reference TRBV18 and TRBJ2-1, is NAGVMQNPRHLVRRRGQEARLRCSPMKGHSHVYWYRQLPEEGLKFMVYLQKENIIDESGMPKERFSAEFPKEGPSILRIQQVVRGDSAAYFCASSRPGTGDNEQFFGPGTRLTVL.